These T cell receptor beta chains were read from a single sample in a study of blood T cell repertoires in COVID-19. Profiling relied on immunoSEQ multiplex PCR, and the TCRdb table lists in-frame clones only, not all of them. This table holds 65,000 to 70,000 clones, around 86% found once. Source material: peripheral blood. These receptors came from an elderly man with acute or convalescent COVID-19. Both conserved end residues are part of each CDR3.

v_call	cdr3_aa
TRBV5-5	CASSRSPTDTGELFF
TRBV9	CASSVAAGGQGLETQYF
TRBV5-1	CASSLLGVTGGIEKLFF
TRBV18	CASSPQGSRGYTF
TRBV19	CASSKTPTANYGYTF
TRBV5-1	CASSPDRGYGYTF
TRBV6-5	CASSSRLEQYF
TRBV21-1	CASSKCRELFF
TRBV7-9	CASSLQAGGSYEQYF
TRBV19	CASSIEWNGIF
TRBV6-6	CASTQGATTEAFF
TRBV2	CASSSQGAANEKLFF
TRBV2	CASSRTSGSSIYEQYF
TRBV6-6	CASSYPRGMNTEAFF
TRBV18	CASSPRGESNQPQHF
TRBV9	CASSPGTGSMYGYTF
TRBV7-2	CASSLVGGTGGYTF
TRBV19	CASSIQADYGYTF
TRBV2	CASSPRVLLAGTGELFF
TRBV13	CASSFSKWALPTNEKLFF
TRBV5-1	CASSPGLAGASETQYF
TRBV30	CAWSGFGNRWGDPRFGNEQFF
TRBV5-1	CASSLAQGYQETQYF
TRBV18	CASSPRQGESGELFF
TRBV27	CASIQNRDRETTSNQPQHF
TRBV9	CASSSQGAGVIF
TRBV6-6	CASSSTGPNYGYTF
TRBV3-1/TRBV3-2	CASSPQVAGSSYEQYF
TRBV27	CASSSGAGSRTEAFF
TRBV3-1/TRBV3-2	CASSPFYNEQFF
TRBV29-1	CSVDGVKGANVLTF
TRBV6-1	CASSETLGGNTEAFF
TRBV2	CATTAVFRDSLYNSPLHF
TRBV11-3	CASSSPREGFNEKLFF
TRBV19	CASSNPSGPYNEQFF
TRBV4-1	CASSQVLSEQYF
TRBV2	CASTRTSNTGELFF
TRBV12-3/TRBV12-4	CASRPGLAGELFF
TRBV5-1	CASSPRSVGSYEQYF
TRBV20-1	CSAKQGTEAFF
TRBV6-6	CASWRGYQETQYF
TRBV24-1	CATSDAGGEAFF
TRBV5-1	CASRPTGQEQFF
TRBV7-9	CASSLGQGFGDTEAFF
TRBV6-6	CASSYVGGANYGYTF
TRBV2	CASNLLAYNEQFF
TRBV6-5	CASSYMLGSSYNEQFF
TRBV7-2	CASSLTGTGFSYEQYF
TRBV6-1	CAGSESPTYGYTF
TRBV5-4	CASAGAGQVDTQYF
TRBV30	CAWSAPPVELFF
TRBV6-5	CASSPGLTSSYEQYF
TRBV7-8	CASSPMAGAANQPQHF
TRBV12-2	CASRLAGPETEKLFF
TRBV5-1	CASSKPLAGVETQYF
TRBV5-6	CASIGTGNTEAFF
TRBV5-5	CASSLGTGYNSPLHF
TRBV7-9	CASSSWTGGGVNTEAFF
TRBV2	CASRVFGNEKLFF